This T cell receptor (beta chain) was documented in a study of blood T cell repertoires in COVID-19. Study context: The origin of the acute and convalescent COVID-19 samples was the United States, Italy and Spain.

Libraries were prepared by immunoSEQ multiplex PCR; TCRdb keeps only in-frame clonotypes and omits some of them. The sample holds some 320,000 clones; almost 85% are singletons and the top ten take approximately 7.6%. Germline V gene sequence: CDR1 LGHDT, CDR2 YNNKEL (reference sequence). J gave up 3 bases and V 1 base, and 6 bases lay outside the gene matches. The CDR3 contains 15 residues. The sequencing input was peripheral blood. The sequence derives from a human donor in a cohort sampled during active COVID-19. The chain recombines TRBV3-1 (or the pseudogene TRBV3-2) with TRBJ2-7; 7 nucleotides match TRBD1. CDR3 nucleotide sequence: TGTGCCAGCAGCCAAGGCCCGGGACAGAACTACGAGCAGTACTTC. The encoded protein is CASSQGPGQNYEQYF.